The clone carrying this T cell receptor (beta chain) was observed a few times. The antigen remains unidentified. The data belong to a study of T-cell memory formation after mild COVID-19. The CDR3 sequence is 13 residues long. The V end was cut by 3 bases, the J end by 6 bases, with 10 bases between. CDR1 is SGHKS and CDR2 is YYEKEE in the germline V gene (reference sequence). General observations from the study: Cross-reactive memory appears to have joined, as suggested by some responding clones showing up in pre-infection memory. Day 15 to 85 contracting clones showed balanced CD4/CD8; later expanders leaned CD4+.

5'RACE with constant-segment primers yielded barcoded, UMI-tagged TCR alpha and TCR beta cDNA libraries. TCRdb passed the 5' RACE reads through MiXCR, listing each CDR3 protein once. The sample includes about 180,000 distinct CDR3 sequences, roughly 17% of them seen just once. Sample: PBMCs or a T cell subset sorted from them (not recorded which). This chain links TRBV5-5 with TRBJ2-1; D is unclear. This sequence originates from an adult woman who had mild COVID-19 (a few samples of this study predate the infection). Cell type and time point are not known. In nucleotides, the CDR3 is TGTGCCAGCAGCTCCTCCGGGTTCAATGAGCAGTTCTTC. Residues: CASSSSGFNEQFF.